This TCR beta chain was sequenced in a study of blood T cell repertoires in COVID-19 (dated by TCRdb to 2019 to 2021). Some background on the complete study: Samples covering the acute and convalescent phases of COVID-19 were provided by collaborators in the United States, Italy and Spain. The repertoires were released in a freely available public database meant as a resource for research on the immune response to SARS-CoV-2. Samples came from the ongoing ImmuneRACE study (first 160 participants) plus 1,254 subjects from 6 global collaborators. The material from the prospective study consisted of cDNA or gDNA derived from T cells, B-cell-depleted T cells, or PBMCs. Where available, HLA class I and class II types were taken from metadata supplied by the sample provider and were not determined by assay-based typing. The dataset comprised deeply sampled blood TCRbeta repertoires from subjects exposed to, actively infected with, or recovered from COVID-19. Nearly every sample came with metadata listing a de-identified subject ID, COVID-19 status, age in years and sex. The full study reports these points: Clinical and demographic metadata were provided uncurated, with the amount varying by source and participant.

Collaborating institutions collected whole blood in K2EDTA tubes following their own protocols. For TCRbeta analysis, collaborators shipped samples in one of three forms: frozen whole blood, isolated PBMCs, or DNA extracted from either of those sample types. In regard to this clone: Its antigen is currently not known. There are no base qualities to consult, and no much larger clone falls within one base.

The junction shows trimming of 2 bases on V and 6 bases on J, plus 10 bases between the germline ends. The germline V gene (reference sequence) sets CDR1 to MNHEY and CDR2 to SMNVEV. From the cysteine up to the phenylalanine, the CDR3 has a length of 13 residues. This entry keeps only the CDR3 DNA: 39 bases, framed from base 1. The immunoSEQ Assay, a bias-controlled multiplex PCR, was used to amplify TCRbeta CDR3 regions from genomic DNA. Regarding the original processing steps: Nucleated cell counts per sample were estimated from amplification of reference gene primers within the assay. To quantify the absolute abundance of each unique TCRbeta CDR3 rearrangement, sequence reads were collapsed and filtered. For each sample, productive Simpson clonality was calculated as the square root of Simpson's diversity index over productive rearrangements. Held by TCRdb, this immuneACCESS table contains in-frame sequences only and omits some clones. Under half of the omission traces to an unresolved V gene where checked; the cause of the rest is unknown. V and J calls and clone size follow that table, whereas D and trimming were derived from the DNA. Counted in this sample were tens of thousands of clones; roughly 83% of them appeared once. Of the sample, roughly 12% is held by the ten largest clones.

The sequence joins TRBV27 to TRBJ1-2; the D segment cannot be called with confidence. This TCR was recovered from a human donor in a cohort sampled during active COVID-19. Sample: peripheral blood. The DNA sequence reads TGTGCCAGCAGTTTACAGGTTGGAAATGGCTACACCTTC. It translates as CASSLQVGNGYTF.